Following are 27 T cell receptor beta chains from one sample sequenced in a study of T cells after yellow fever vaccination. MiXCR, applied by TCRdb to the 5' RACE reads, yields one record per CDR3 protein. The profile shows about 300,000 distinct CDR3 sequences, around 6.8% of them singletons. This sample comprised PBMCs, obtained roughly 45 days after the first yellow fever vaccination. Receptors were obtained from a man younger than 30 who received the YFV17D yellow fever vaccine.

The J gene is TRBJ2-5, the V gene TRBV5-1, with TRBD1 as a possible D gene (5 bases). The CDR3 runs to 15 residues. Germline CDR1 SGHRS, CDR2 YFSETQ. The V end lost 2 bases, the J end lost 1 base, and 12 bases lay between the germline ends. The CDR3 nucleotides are TGCGCCAGCAGCTTACCTGGACAAGTCCAAGAGACCCAGTACTTC. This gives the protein CASSLPGQVQETQYF.

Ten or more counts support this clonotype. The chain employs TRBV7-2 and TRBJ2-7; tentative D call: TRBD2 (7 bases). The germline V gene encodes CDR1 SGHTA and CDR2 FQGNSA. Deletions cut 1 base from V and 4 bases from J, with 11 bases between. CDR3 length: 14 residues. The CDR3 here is CASSLGGGPYEQYF. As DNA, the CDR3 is TGTGCCAGCAGCTTAGGGGGGGGGCCTTACGAGCAGTACTTC.

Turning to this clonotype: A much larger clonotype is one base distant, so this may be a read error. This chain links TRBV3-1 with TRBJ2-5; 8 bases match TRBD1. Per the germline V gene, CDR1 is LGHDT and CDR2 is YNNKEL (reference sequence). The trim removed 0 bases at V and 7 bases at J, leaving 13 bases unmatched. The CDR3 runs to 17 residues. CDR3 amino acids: CASSQETTGAKRWTQYF. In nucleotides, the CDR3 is TGTGCCAGCAGCCAAGAAACGACAGGGGCAAAGAGGTGGACCCAGTACTTC.

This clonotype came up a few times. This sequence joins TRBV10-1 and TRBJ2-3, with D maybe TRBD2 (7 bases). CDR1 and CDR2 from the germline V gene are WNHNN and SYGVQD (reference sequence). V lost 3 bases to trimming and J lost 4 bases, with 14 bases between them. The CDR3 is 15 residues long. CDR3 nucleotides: TGCGCCAGCAGTGAATATAGGGGGGGAGCAGATACGCAGTATTTT. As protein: CASSEYRGGADTQYF.

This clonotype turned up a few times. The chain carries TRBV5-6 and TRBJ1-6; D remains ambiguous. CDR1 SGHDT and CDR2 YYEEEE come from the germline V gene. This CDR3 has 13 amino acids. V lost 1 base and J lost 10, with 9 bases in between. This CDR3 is CASSLREGSPLHF. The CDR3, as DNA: TGTGCCAGCAGCTTGCGAGAAGGGTCACCCCTCCACTTT.

In nucleotides, the CDR3 is TGTGCCAGCAGAAACGGACAGGGGGCGACCGGGGAGCTGTTTTTT. Encoded protein: CASRNGQGATGELFF. The J gene is TRBJ2-2, the V gene TRBV27; 11 nucleotides line up with TRBD1. V gave up 6 bases and J gave up 5 bases; unmatched junction bases: 5. The CDR3 spans 15 residues. Germline-derived CDR1 and CDR2 are MNHEY and SMNVEV (reference sequence).

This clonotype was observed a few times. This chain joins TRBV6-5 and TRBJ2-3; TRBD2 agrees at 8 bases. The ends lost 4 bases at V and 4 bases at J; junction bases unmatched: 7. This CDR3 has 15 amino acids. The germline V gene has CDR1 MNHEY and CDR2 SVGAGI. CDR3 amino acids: CASSFLSGAADTQYF. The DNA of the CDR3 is TGTGCCAGCAGTTTCCTTAGCGGGGCGGCAGATACGCAGTATTTT.

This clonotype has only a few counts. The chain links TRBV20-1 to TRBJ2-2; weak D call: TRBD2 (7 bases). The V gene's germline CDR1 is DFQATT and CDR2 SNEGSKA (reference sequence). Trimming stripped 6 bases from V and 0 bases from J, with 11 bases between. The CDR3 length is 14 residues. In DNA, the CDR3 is TGCAGTGCCCGCGGGGGCGCGAACACCGGGGAGCTGTTTTTT. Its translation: CSARGGANTGELFF.

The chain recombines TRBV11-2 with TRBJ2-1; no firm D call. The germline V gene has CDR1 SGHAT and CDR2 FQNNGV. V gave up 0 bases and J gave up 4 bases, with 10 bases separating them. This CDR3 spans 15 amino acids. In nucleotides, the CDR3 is TGTGCCAGCAGCTTAGAAGGCATCAAGTACAATGAGCAGTTCTTC. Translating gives CASSLEGIKYNEQFF.

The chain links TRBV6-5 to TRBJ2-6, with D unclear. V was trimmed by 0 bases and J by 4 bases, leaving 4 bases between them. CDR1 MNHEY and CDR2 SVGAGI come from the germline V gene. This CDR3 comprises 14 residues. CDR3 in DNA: TGTGCCAGCAGTTACTCCCCAGGGGCCAACGTCCTGACTTTC. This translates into CASSYSPGANVLTF.

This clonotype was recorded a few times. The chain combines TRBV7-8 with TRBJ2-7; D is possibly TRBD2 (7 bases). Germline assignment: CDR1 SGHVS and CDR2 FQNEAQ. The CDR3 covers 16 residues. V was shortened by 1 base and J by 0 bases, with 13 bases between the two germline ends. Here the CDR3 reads CASSLEGGLSSYEQYF. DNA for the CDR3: TGTGCCAGCAGCTTAGAGGGGGGACTAAGCTCCTACGAGCAGTACTTC.

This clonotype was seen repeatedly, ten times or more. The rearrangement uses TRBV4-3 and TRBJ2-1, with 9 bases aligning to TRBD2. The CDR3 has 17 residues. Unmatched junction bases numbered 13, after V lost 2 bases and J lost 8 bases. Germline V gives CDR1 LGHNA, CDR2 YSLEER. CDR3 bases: TGCGCCAGCAGCCAATTATCGGGCGGGGGGGCCAGCGATGAGCAGTTCTTC. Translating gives CASSQLSGGGASDEQFF.

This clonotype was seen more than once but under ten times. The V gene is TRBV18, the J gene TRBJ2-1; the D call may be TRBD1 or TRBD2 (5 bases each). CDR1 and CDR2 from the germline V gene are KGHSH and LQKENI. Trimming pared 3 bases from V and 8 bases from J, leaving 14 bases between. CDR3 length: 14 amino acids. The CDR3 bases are TGTGCCAGCTCACCCGGGACCATTTTGTATGAGCAGTTCTTC. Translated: CASSPGTILYEQFF. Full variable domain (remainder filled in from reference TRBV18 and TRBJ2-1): NAGVMQNPRHLVRRRGQEARLRCSPMKGHSHVYWYRQLPEEGLKFMVYLQKENIIDESGMPKERFSAEFPKEGPSILRIQQVVRGDSAAYFCASSPGTILYEQFFGPGTRLTVL.

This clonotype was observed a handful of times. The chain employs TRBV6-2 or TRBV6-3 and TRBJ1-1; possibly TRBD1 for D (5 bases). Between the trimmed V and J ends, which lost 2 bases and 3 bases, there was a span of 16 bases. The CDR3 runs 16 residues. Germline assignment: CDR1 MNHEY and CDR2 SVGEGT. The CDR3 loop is CASSYQGALGYTEAFF. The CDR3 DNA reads TGTGCCAGCAGTTACCAGGGTGCCCTTGGATACACTGAAGCTTTCTTT.

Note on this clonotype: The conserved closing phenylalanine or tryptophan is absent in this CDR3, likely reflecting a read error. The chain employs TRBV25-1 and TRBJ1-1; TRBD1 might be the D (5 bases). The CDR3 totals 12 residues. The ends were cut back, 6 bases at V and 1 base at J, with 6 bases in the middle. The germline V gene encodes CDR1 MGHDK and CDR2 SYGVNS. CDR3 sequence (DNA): TGTGCCAGCAGGGGGGGGAACACTGAAGCTTTCTCT. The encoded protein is CASRGGNTEAFS.

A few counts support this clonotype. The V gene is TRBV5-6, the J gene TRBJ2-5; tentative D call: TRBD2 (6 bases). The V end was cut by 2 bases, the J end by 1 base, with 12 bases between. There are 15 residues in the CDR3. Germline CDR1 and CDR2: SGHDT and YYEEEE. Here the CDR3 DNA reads TGTGCCAGCAGCTTCGACGGGGGAGTCCAAGAGACCCAGTACTTC. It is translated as CASSFDGGVQETQYF. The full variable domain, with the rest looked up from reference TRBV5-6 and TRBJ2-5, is DAGVTQSPTHLIKTRGQQVTLRCSPKSGHDTVSWYQQALGQGPQFIFQYYEEEERQRGNFPDRFSGHQFPNYSSELNVNALLLGDSALYLCASSFDGGVQETQYFGPGTRLLVL.

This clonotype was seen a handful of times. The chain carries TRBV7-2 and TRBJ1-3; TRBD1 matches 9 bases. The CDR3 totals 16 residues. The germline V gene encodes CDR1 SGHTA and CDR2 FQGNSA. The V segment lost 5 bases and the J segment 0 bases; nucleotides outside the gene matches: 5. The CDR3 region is CASSPVTGGSGNTIYF. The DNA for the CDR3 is TGTGCCAGCAGCCCTGTGACAGGGGGCTCTGGAAACACCATATATTTT.

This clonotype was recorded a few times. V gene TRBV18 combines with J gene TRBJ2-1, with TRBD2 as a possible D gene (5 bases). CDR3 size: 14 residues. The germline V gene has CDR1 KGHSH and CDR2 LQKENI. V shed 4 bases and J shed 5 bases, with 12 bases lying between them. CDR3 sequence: CASSLYSGNNEQFF. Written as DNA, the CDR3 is TGTGCCAGCTCACTATACTCCGGGAACAATGAGCAGTTCTTC.

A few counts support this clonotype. The CDR3 nucleotides are TGTGCCAGCAGCTTGATTGGGGCCCCAAGGAATCAGCCCCAGCATTTT. This translates into CASSLIGAPRNQPQHF. This chain links TRBV7-2 with TRBJ1-5; tentative D call: TRBD1 (5 bases). The V and J ends lost 3 bases and 4 bases respectively, with 16 bases between them. The germline CDR1 and CDR2 sequences are SGHTA and FQGNSA. The CDR3 is 16 amino acids.

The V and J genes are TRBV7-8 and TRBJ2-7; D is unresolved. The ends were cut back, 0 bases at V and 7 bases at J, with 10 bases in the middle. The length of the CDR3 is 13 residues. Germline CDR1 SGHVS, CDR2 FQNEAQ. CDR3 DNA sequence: TGTGCCAGCAGCTTAGCGCTGCCGGGTGAGCAGTACGTC. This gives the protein CASSLALPGEQYV.

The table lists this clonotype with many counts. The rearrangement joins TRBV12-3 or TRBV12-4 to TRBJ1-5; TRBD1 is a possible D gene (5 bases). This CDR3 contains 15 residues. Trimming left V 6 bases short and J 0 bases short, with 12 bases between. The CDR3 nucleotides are TGTGCCAGCAGGTCAGGGAGGGATAGCAATCAGCCCCAGCATTTT. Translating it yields CASRSGRDSNQPQHF.

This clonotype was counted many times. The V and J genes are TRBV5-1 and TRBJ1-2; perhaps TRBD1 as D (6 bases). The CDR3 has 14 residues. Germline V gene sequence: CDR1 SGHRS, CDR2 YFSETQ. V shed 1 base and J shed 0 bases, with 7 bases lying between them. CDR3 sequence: CASSLRGPNYGYTF. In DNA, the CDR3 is TGCGCCAGCAGCTTGCGGGGGCCTAACTATGGCTACACCTTC.

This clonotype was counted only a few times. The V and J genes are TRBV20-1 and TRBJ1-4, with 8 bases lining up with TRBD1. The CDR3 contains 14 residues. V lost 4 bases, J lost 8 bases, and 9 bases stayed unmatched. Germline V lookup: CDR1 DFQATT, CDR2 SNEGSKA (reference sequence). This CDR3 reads CSAIGQGGGEKLFF. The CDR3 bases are TGCAGTGCTATAGGACAGGGCGGGGGCGAAAAACTGTTTTTT.

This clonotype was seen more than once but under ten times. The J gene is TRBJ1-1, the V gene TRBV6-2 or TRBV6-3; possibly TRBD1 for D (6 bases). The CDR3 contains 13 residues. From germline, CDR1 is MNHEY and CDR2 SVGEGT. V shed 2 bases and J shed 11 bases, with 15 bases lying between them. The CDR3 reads CASSYDPGAWAFF. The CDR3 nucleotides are TGTGCCAGCAGTTACGATCCGGGGGCTTGGGCTTTCTTT.

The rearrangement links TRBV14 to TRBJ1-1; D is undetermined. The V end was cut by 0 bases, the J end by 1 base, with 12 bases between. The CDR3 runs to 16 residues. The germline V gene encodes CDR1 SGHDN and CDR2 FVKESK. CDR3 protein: CASSQDRDTPNTEAFF. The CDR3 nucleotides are TGTGCCAGCAGCCAAGATCGCGACACTCCGAACACTGAAGCTTTCTTT.

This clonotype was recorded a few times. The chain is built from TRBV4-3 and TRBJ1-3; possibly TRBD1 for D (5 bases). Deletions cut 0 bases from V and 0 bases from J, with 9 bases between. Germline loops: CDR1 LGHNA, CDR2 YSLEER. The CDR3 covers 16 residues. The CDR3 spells CASSQEPQGSGNTIYF. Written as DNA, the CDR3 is TGCGCCAGCAGCCAAGAGCCCCAGGGCTCTGGAAACACCATATATTTT.

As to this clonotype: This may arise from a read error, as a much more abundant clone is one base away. The DNA for the CDR3 is TGCGCCAGCAGGTTAATGGGGGAGACCCAGTACTTC. It specifies CASRLMGETQYF. The chain is built from TRBV5-1 and TRBJ2-5; D gene unclear. Deletions cut 5 bases from V and 5 bases from J, with 10 bases between. The length of the CDR3 is 12 residues. Germline values: CDR1 SGHRS, CDR2 YFSETQ.